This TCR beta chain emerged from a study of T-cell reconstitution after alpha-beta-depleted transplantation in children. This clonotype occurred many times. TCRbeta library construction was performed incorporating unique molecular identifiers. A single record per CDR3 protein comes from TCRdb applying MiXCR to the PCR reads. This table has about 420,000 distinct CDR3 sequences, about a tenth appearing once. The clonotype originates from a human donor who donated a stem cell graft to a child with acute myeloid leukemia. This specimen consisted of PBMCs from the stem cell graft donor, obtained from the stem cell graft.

The DNA for the CDR3 is TGCGCCAGCAGCTTGGAGGGCGGATTCACTGAAGCTTTCTTT. This gives the protein CASSLEGGFTEAFF. The chain combines TRBV5-1 with TRBJ1-1, with D uncertain. This CDR3 region has 14 residues. V dropped 0 bases and J dropped 4 bases, with 10 bases sitting between them. Germline lookup yields CDR1 SGHRS and CDR2 YFSETQ.